This is a list of T cell receptor beta chains from one sample in a study of blood T cell repertoires in COVID-19. The method was immunoSEQ multiplex PCR; TCRdb's version includes in-frame clones alone and lacks a portion of them. Of hundreds of thousands of clones listed, approximately 85% are singletons. The source material was peripheral blood. The receptors were gathered from a woman of 80 years or more with COVID-19, enrolled during active disease. The CDR3 runs from the conserved cysteine through the conserved F or W. A D gene is named only where the DNA matches it firmly. Size tells how often a clone was seen (once, few, many) or the class of an expanded clone, and some rows leave it out.

j_call v_call clone_size d_call cdr3_nt cdr3_aa
TRBJ1-1 TRBV11-2 NA TRBD1 TGTGCCAGCACCAAGGGACAGGGGGCGCGGGACACTGAAGCTTTCTTT CASTKGQGARDTEAFF
TRBJ1-4 TRBV5-1 NA NA TGCGCCAGCAGCAGGGGGGGCTTTGGAACTAATGAAAAACTGTTTTTT CASSRGGFGTNEKLFF
TRBJ2-4 TRBV7-5 once NA TGTGTCAGAAGCTTGAACTTTCCCACCGACTTC CVRSLNFPTDF
TRBJ2-1 TRBV5-1 NA NA TGCGCCAGCAGCTTATTTGCGGGGACGGCTTACAATGAGCAGTTCTTC CASSLFAGTAYNEQFF
TRBJ1-1 TRBV7-9 NA NA TGTGCCAGCAGCCAGGACAAGAGGGCTTTCTTT CASSQDKRAFF
TRBJ2-5 TRBV5-1 once TRBD2 TGCGCCAGCAGCTCCCGATCCGGGAGGGGAGAGACCCAGTACTTC CASSSRSGRGETQYF
TRBJ1-5 TRBV18 NA NA TGTGCCAGCGCCCTAAGTCAGGGGAACGCGGGTCAGCCCCAGCATTTT CASALSQGNAGQPQHF
TRBJ2-1 TRBV6-5 NA NA TGTGCCAGCAAACAAACGGGGAGCTTGGATGAGCAGTTCTTC CASKQTGSLDEQFF
TRBJ2-1 TRBV4-3 NA NA TGCGCCAGCAGCCAAGATGGGTACAGTTACAATGAGCAGTTCTTC CASSQDGYSYNEQFF
TRBJ2-4 TRBV6-1 once NA TGTGCCAGCAGTGAGCAGAAAAACATTCAGTACTTC CASSEQKNIQYF
TRBJ1-1 TRBV5-1 NA NA TGCGCCAGCAGCTTGGACAGGGTTAATGAAGCTTTCTTT CASSLDRVNEAFF
TRBJ1-1 TRBV10-2 once TRBD1 TGCGCCAGCAGATACCAGGGGGCAGGCAACACTGAAGCTTTCTTT CASRYQGAGNTEAFF
TRBJ1-4 TRBV6-6 NA TRBD1 TGTGCCAGCAGTTACTCGAGACAGGGGACTGAAAAACTGTTTTTT CASSYSRQGTEKLFF
TRBJ1-1 TRBV19 NA TRBD1 TGTGCCAGTAGTGTTCCAGGGGGCACTGAAGCTTTCTTT CASSVPGGTEAFF
TRBJ1-2 TRBV15 NA TRBD1 TGTGCCACCAGCTTTCGGACAGGGGTTGCCTATGGCTACACCTTC CATSFRTGVAYGYTF
TRBJ1-2 TRBV3-1/TRBV3-2 NA TRBD1 TGTGCCAGCAGCTCCCGGGACAGGGTTGGCTACACCTTC CASSSRDRVGYTF
TRBJ1-1 TRBV5-5 NA NA TGTGCCAGCAGCTTGCCGGGGTCCACTGAAGCTTTCTTT CASSLPGSTEAFF
TRBJ1-6 TRBV14 once NA TGTGCCAGCAGCCAAGGGCTCTATTCACCCCTCCACTTT CASSQGLYSPLHF
TRBJ2-1 TRBV19 NA NA TGTGCCAGTAGTATCCCCGGTAGGGGGTTAAACAATGAGCAGTTCTTC CASSIPGRGLNNEQFF
TRBJ1-4 TRBV5-1 NA NA TGCGCCAGCAGCTTGGGAGCAACTAATGAAAAACTGTTTTTT CASSLGATNEKLFF
TRBJ2-2 TRBV6-2/TRBV6-3 NA NA TGTGCCAGCAGTTACCCTCTTCGACAGGGAGGAAACACCGGGGAGCTGTTTTTT CASSYPLRQGGNTGELFF
TRBJ1-1 TRBV11-2 NA TRBD1 TGTGCCAGCAGCCCGGGGACAGGGCTAGAAGCTTTCTTT CASSPGTGLEAFF
TRBJ1-5 TRBV6-5 NA TRBD1 TGTGCCACCAGGACAGGGTCTCAGCCCCAGCATTTT CATRTGSQPQHF
TRBJ1-1 TRBV28 NA NA TGTGCCAGCATCAATGCCAGGAACACTGAAGCTTTCTTT CASINARNTEAFF
TRBJ1-4 TRBV19 NA NA TGTGCCAGTAGGACAGGAAATGAAAAACTGTTTTTT CASRTGNEKLFF